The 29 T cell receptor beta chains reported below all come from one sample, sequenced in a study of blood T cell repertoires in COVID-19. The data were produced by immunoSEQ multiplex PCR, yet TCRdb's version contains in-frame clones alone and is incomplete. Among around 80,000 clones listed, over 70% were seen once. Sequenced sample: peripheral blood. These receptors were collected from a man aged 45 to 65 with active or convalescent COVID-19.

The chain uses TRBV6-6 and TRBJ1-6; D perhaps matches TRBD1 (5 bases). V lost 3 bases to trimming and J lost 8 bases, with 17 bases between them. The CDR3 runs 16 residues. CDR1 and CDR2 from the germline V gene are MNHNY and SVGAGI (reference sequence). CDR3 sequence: CASSYSTDRIYSPLHF. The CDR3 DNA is TGTGCCAGCAGTTATTCCACCGACAGAATCTATTCACCCCTCCACTTT.

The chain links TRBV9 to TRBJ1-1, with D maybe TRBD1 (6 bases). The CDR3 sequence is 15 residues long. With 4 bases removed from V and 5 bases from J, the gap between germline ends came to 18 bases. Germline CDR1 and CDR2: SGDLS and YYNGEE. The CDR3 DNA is TGTGCCAGCAGCTCCAGGAGGTCCACAGGGACTGAAGCTTTCTTT. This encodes CASSSRRSTGTEAFF. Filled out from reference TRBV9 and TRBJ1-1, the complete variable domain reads DSGVTQTPKHLITATGQRVTLRCSPRSGDLSVYWYQQSLDQGLQFLIQYYNGEERAKGNILERFSAQQFPDLHSELNLSSLELGDSALYFCASSSRRSTGTEAFFGQGTRLTVV.

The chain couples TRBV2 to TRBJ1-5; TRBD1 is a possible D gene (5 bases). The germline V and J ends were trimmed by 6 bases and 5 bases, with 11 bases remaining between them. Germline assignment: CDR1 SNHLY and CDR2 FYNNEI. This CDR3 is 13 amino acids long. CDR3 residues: CASSREVDQPQHF. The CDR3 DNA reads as TGTGCCAGCAGCAGGGAGGTGGATCAGCCCCAGCATTTT.

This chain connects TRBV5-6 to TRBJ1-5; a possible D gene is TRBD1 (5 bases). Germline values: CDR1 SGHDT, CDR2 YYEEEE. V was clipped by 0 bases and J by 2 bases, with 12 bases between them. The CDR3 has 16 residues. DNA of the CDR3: TGTGCCAGCAGCTTGGCCGGGGGGTTGGGCAATCAGCCCCAGCATTTT. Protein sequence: CASSLAGGLGNQPQHF.

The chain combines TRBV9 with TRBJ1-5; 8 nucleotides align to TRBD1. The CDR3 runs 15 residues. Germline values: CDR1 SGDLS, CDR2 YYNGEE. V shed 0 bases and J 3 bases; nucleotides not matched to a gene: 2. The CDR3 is CASSVGDRTNQPQHF. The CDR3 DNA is TGTGCCAGCAGCGTAGGGGACAGGACCAATCAGCCCCAGCATTTT. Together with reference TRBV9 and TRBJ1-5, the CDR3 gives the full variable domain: DSGVTQTPKHLITATGQRVTLRCSPRSGDLSVYWYQQSLDQGLQFLIQYYNGEERAKGNILERFSAQQFPDLHSELNLSSLELGDSALYFCASSVGDRTNQPQHFGDGTRLSIL.

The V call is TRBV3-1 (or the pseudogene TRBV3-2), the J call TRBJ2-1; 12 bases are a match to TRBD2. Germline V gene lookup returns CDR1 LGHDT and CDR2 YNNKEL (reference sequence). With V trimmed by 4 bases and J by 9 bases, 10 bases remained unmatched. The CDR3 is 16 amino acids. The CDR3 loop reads CASSPSTSGGGIEQFF. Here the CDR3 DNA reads TGTGCCAGCAGCCCCTCGACTAGCGGGGGTGGTATTGAGCAGTTCTTC.

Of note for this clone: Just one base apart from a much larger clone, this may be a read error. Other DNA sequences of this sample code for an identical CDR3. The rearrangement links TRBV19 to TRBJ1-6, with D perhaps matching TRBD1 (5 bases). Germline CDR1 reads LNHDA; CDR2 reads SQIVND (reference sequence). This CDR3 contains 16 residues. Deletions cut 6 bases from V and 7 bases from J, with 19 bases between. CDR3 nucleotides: TGTGCCAGTAGCTTCGGCGGTGGGGGGGGGAATTCACCCCTCCACTTT. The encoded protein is CASSFGGGGGNSPLHF.

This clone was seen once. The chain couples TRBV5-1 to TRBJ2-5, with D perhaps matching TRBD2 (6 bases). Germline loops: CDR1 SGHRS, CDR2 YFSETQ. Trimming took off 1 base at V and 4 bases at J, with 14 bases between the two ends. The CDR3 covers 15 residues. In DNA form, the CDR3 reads TGCGCCAGCAGCTTGAACGAGGCGCGGGGAGAGACCCAGTACTTC. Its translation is CASSLNEARGETQYF.

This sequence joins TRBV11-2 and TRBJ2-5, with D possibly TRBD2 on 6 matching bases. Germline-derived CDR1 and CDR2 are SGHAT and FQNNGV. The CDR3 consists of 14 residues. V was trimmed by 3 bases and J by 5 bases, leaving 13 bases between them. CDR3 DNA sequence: TGTGCCAGCAGCTTTGACCGGGGGAAGGAGACCCAGTACTTC. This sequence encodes CASSFDRGKETQYF.

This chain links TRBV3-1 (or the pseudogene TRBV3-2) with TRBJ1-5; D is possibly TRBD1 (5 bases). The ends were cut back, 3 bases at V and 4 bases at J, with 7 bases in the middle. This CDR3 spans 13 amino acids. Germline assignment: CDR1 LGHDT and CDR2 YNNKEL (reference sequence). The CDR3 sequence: CASSHRGNQPQHF. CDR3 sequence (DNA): TGTGCCAGCAGCCATCGGGGGAATCAGCCCCAGCATTTT.

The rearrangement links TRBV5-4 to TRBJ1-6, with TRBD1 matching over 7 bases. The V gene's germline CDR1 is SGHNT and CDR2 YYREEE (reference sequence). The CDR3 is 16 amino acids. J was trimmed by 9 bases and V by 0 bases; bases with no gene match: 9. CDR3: CASSLDLRGSSSPLHF. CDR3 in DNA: TGTGCCAGCAGCTTGGACCTCAGGGGGTCAAGTTCACCCCTCCACTTT.

DNA of the CDR3: TGTGCAAGTCGCTTCCCGTGGGGGGACAGCTTTGTAGATACGCAGTATTTT. Translated: CASRFPWGDSFVDTQYF. V gene TRBV12-2 combines with J gene TRBJ2-3; the DNA was not compared with TRBD1, the D call given in the table. TRBV12-2 is a recognized pseudogene. This CDR3 contains 17 residues.

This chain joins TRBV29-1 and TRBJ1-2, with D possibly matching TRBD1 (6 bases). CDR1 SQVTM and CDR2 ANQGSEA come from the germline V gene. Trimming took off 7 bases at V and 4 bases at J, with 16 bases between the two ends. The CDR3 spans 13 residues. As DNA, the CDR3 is TGCAGCGCTTCGGACAGTGATCTCTATGGCTACACCTTC. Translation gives CSASDSDLYGYTF.

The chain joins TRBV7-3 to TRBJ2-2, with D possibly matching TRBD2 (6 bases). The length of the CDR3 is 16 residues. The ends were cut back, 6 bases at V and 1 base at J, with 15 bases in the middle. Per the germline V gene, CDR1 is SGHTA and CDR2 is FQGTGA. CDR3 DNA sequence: TGTGCCAGCAGTTTCCTTCCCGGGGGGAACACCGGGGAGCTGTTTTTT. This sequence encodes CASSFLPGGNTGELFF.

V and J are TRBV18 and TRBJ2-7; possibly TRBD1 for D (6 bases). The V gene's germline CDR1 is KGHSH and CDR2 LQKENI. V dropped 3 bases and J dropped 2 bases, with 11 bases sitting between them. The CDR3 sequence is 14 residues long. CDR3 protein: CASSPGQDTYEQYF. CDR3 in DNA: TGTGCCAGCTCACCGGGACAAGACACCTACGAGCAGTACTTC. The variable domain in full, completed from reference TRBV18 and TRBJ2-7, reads NAGVMQNPRHLVRRRGQEARLRCSPMKGHSHVYWYRQLPEEGLKFMVYLQKENIIDESGMPKERFSAEFPKEGPSILRIQQVVRGDSAAYFCASSPGQDTYEQYFGPGTRLTVT.

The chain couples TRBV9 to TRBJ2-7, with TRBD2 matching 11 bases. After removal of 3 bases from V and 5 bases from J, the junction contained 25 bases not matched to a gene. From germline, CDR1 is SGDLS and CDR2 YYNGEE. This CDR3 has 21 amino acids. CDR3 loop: CASSGAGDWALAGAQYNEQYF. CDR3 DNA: TGTGCCAGCAGCGGAGCCGGGGACTGGGCACTAGCGGGGGCCCAATATAACGAGCAGTACTTC.

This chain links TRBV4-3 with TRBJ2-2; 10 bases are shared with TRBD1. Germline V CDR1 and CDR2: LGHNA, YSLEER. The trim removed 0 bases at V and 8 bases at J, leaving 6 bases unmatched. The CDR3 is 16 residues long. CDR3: CASSQDDRQGAGELFF. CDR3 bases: TGCGCCAGCAGCCAAGACGACCGACAGGGGGCAGGGGAGCTGTTTTTT.

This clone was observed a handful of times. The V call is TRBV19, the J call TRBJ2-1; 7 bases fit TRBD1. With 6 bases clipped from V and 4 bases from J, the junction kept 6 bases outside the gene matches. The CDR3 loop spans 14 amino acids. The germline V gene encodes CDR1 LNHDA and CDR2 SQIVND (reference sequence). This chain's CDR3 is CASSQGTEYNEQFF. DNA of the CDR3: TGTGCCAGTAGCCAAGGGACAGAATACAATGAGCAGTTCTTC.

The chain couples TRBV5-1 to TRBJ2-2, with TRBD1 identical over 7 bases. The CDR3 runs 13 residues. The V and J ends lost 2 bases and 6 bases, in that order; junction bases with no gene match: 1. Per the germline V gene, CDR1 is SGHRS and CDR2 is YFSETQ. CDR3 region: CASSFQGAGELFF. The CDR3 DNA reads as TGCGCCAGCAGCTTTCAGGGGGCCGGGGAGCTGTTTTTT. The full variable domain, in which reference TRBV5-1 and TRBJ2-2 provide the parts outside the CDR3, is KAGVTQTPRYLIKTRGQQVTLSCSPISGHRSVSWYQQTPGQGLQFLFEYFSETQRNKGNFPGRFSGRQFSNSRSEMNVSTLELGDSALYLCASSFQGAGELFFGEGSRLTVL.

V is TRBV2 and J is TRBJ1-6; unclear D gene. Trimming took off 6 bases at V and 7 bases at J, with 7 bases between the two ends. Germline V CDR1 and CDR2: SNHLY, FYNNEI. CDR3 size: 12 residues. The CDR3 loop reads CASRASNSPLHF. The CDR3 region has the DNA TGTGCCAGCAGGGCCTCGAATTCACCCCTCCACTTT.

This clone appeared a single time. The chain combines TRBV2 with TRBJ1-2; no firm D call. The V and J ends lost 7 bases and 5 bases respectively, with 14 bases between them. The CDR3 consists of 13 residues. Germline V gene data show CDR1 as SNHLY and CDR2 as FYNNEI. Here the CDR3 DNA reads TGTGCCAGCATCAAAAGAGGTCGTTATGGCTACACCTTC. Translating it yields CASIKRGRYGYTF. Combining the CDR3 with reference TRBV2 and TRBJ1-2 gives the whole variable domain EPEVTQTPSHQVTQMGQEVILRCVPISNHLYFYWYRQILGQKVEFLVSFYNNEISEKSEIFDDQFSVERPDGSNFTLKIRSTKLEDSAMYFCASIKRGRYGYTFGSGTRLTVV.

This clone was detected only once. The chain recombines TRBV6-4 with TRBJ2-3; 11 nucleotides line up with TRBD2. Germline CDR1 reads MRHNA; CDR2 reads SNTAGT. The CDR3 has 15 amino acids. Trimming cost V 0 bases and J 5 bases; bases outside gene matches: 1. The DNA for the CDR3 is TGTGCCAGCAGTGACTCGACTAGCGGGGTAGATACGCAGTATTTT. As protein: CASSDSTSGVDTQYF.

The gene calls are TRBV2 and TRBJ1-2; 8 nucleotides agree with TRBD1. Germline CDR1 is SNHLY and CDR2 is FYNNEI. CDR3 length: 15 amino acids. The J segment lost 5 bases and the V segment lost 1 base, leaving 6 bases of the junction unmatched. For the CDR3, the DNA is TGTGCCAGCAGTGAAGGAGGACAGGGCCTTTATGGCTACACCTTC. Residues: CASSEGGQGLYGYTF.

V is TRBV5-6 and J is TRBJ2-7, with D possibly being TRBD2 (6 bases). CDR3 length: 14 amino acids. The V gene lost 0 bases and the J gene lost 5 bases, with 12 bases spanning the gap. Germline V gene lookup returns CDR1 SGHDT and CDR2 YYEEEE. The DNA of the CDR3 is TGTGCCAGCAGCTTGGGATGGAGGGTAGACGAGCAGTACTTC. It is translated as CASSLGWRVDEQYF.

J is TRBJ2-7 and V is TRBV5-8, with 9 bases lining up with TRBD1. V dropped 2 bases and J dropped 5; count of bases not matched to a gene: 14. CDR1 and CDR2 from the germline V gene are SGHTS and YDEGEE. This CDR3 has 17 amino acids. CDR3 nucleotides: TGTGCCAGCAGCTTACAGGGGGCTGGGCCATCGGGTGACGAGCAGTACTTC. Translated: CASSLQGAGPSGDEQYF.

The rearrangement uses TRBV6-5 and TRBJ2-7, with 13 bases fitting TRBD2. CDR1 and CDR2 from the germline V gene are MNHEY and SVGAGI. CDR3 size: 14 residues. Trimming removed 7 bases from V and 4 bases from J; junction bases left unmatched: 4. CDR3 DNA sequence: TGTGCCAGCACCACGGGACTAGCGGGGTACGAGCAGTACTTC. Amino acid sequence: CASTTGLAGYEQYF.

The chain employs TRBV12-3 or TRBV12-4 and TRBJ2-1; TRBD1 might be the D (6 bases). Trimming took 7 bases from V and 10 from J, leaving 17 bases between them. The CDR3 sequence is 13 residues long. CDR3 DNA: TGTGCCAGCAACCCGACAGGAGAAGGGGAGCAGTTCTTC. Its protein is CASNPTGEGEQFF.

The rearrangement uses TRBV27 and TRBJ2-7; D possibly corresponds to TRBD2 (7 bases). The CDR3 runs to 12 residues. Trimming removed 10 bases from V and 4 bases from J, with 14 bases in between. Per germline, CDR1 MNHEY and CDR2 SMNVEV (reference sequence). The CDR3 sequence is CATGGGPYEQYF. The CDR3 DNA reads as TGTGCCACAGGCGGGGGCCCTTACGAGCAGTACTTC.

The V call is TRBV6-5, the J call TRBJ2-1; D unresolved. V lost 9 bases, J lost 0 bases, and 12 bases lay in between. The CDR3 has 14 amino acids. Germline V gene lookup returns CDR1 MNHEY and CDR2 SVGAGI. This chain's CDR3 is CASSHFSSYNEQFF. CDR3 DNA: TGTGCCAGTTCCCATTTCAGCTCCTACAATGAGCAGTTCTTC.